A selection of T cell receptor beta chains follows, all from one sample in a study of blood T cell repertoires in COVID-19. Produced via immunoSEQ multiplex PCR; TCRdb's table is partial and in-frame only. The data contain 350,000 to 400,000 clones, roughly nine tenths of them singletons. The sequenced sample was PBMCs or T cells enriched from blood (not recorded which). The receptors originated from a woman aged 40 to 50 who had been exposed to COVID-19. The CDR3 runs from the conserved cysteine through the conserved F or W. Each record gives: V gene, D gene, J gene, clone size, CDR3 DNA, CDR3 protein. A D gene is named only where the DNA matches it firmly. Clone size, where shown, is once, few, many, or a class for clones that have expanded.

TRBV29-1	-	TRBJ1-1	-	TGCAGCGTTGAAGACCCCCCCAGCGGGGGAGGCACTGAAGCTTTCTTT	CSVEDPPSGGGTEAFF
TRBV5-6	-	TRBJ1-2	-	TGTGCCAGCAGCCTTTTGGACAGACTATTAAACTATGGCTACACCTTC	CASSLLDRLLNYGYTF
TRBV19	TRBD1	TRBJ1-6	-	TGTGCCAGTAGTATAGGGACAGGGATTAGTAATTCACCCCTCCACTTT	CASSIGTGISNSPLHF
TRBV7-8	TRBD1	TRBJ2-2	-	TGTGCCAGCAGCCTCGTCGGGACAGGTGGATACACCGGGGAGCTGTTTTTT	CASSLVGTGGYTGELFF
TRBV4-3	-	TRBJ1-1	-	TGCGCCAGCAGCCAAGATACGGGGGGGACTGAAGCTTTCTTT	CASSQDTGGTEAFF
TRBV2	-	TRBJ1-2	-	TGTGCCAGCAGTGAAGGCCAGAAATATGGCTACACCTTC	CASSEGQKYGYTF
TRBV5-8	TRBD1	TRBJ2-1	once	TGTGCCAGCAGCCACGGGACAGGGGGAGGAAATGAGCAGTTCTTC	CASSHGTGGGNEQFF
TRBV25-1	TRBD1	TRBJ2-7	-	TGTGCCAGCAGGTCCGGGACAGGGAACTACGAGCAGTACTTC	CASRSGTGNYEQYF
TRBV24-1	-	TRBJ1-5	-	TGTGCCACCACCACTACCGACAGCCCCCGCAATCAGCCCCAGCATTTT	CATTTTDSPRNQPQHF
TRBV7-9	TRBD1	TRBJ2-4	-	TGTGCCAGCAGCTTATTGGGACAGGCGAAAAACATTCAGTACTTC	CASSLLGQAKNIQYF
TRBV19	TRBD1	TRBJ1-2	-	TGTGCCAGTAGTGACCGGGACAGGGGAAACTATGGCTACACCTTC	CASSDRDRGNYGYTF
TRBV6-5	TRBD1	TRBJ1-2	once	TGTGCCAGCAGGGGACAGGCTACGAACTATGGCTACACCTTC	CASRGQATNYGYTF
TRBV5-4	TRBD2	TRBJ2-3	-	TGTGCCAGCAGCTTGAGCGGGGGGGTGGGTAATACGCAGTATTTT	CASSLSGGVGNTQYF
TRBV3-1/TRBV3-2	TRBD2	TRBJ2-7	-	TGTGCCAGTTCAAGGGGACTAGCTAAATACGAGCAGTACTTC	CASSRGLAKYEQYF
TRBV11-2	-	TRBJ1-1	-	TGTGCCAGCAGCTCAGCGGGGACTGAAGCTTTCTTT	CASSSAGTEAFF
TRBV5-1	TRBD1	TRBJ1-4	-	TGCGCCAGCAGCTTGGTTCCAACGCCGGGACAGGGGGAAAAACTGTTTTTT	CASSLVPTPGQGEKLFF
TRBV24-1	-	TRBJ1-5	-	TGTGCCACCAGTGATTGGGGGGGGCAGCCCCAGCATTTT	CATSDWGGQPQHF